These 27 T cell receptor beta chains were sequenced from one sample in a study of blood T cell repertoires in COVID-19. Repertoires were generated with immunoSEQ multiplex PCR, while TCRdb's copy carries only in-frame clones and drops some. In the table there are 30,000 to 35,000 clones, around 80% of which are singletons. Sample: peripheral blood. These receptors came from a woman aged 55-75 years with acute or convalescent COVID-19.

The chain carries TRBV29-1 and TRBJ1-1; D may be TRBD1 (5 bases). CDR1 and CDR2 (germline): SQVTM, ANQGSEA. The CDR3 length is 14 residues. V was trimmed by 6 bases and J by 4 bases, leaving 18 bases between them. For the CDR3, the DNA is TGCAGCGTCCCGGCGAGTCCGGGGGGCACTGAAGCTTTCTTT. Protein sequence: CSVPASPGGTEAFF.

The gene calls are TRBV9 and TRBJ1-2; a weak D match, TRBD1 (6 bases). Germline CDR1 and CDR2: SGDLS and YYNGEE. V dropped 3 bases and J dropped 2 bases, with 11 bases sitting between them. CDR3 length: 14 residues. The CDR3 DNA reads as TGTGCCAGCAGCGGCCCAGGGGCAAACTATGGCTACACCTTC. This encodes CASSGPGANYGYTF.

The chain joins TRBV4-1 to TRBJ1-5; D remains ambiguous. The V end was cut by 3 bases, the J end by 9 bases, with 15 bases between. The CDR3 runs 14 residues. Germline V lookup: CDR1 MGHRA, CDR2 YSYEKL. As DNA, the CDR3 is TGCGCCAGCAGCCAGAGGGAGGGCCAGTGGCCCCAGCATTTT. This codes for CASSQREGQWPQHF.

The chain has TRBV12-3 or TRBV12-4 and TRBJ2-7; D gene uncertain. Trimming removed 3 bases at V and 6 bases at J, with 12 bases between. The CDR3 has 13 residues. Here the CDR3 DNA reads TGTGCCAGCAGTTTGGTCAGTTCACGCGAGCAGTACTTC. The encoded protein is CASSLVSSREQYF.

The V and J genes are TRBV25-1 and TRBJ2-5, with 7 bases that match TRBD2. V gave up 3 bases and J gave up 7 bases; unmatched junction bases: 8. Germline V gene data show CDR1 as MGHDK and CDR2 as SYGVNS. The CDR3 runs 14 residues. The CDR3 nucleotides are TGTGCCAGCAGTGATTGGAGCGGGGTCGTGACCCAGTACTTC. Translation gives CASSDWSGVVTQYF.

The chain has TRBV5-1 and TRBJ2-3; 12 bases map to TRBD2. Germline V lookup: CDR1 SGHRS, CDR2 YFSETQ. The CDR3 totals 19 residues. Trimming at V came to 0 bases and at J to 6 bases, leaving 14 bases not matched to a gene. CDR3 sequence (DNA): TGCGCCAGCAGCTTGGCTGGACTAGCGGGGCCCCCCCCCACCGATACGCAGTATTTT. Protein sequence: CASSLAGLAGPPPTDTQYF.

This clone was counted only a few times. The chain combines TRBV7-6 with TRBJ1-3; D may be TRBD1 (6 bases). Germline CDR1 SGHVS, CDR2 FNYEAQ. This CDR3 spans 15 amino acids. V lost 5 bases and J 0 bases, leaving 11 bases between the germline ends. CDR3 sequence (DNA): TGTGCCAGCAGCGCACAGGGACGCTCTGGAAACACCATATATTTT. This encodes CASSAQGRSGNTIYF.

This clone has a handful of counts. V is TRBV7-9 and J is TRBJ2-5, with 13 bases aligning to TRBD2. This CDR3 comprises 15 residues. V trimming: 1 base; J trimming: 4 bases; junction bases outside the gene matches: 0. The germline V gene encodes CDR1 SEHNR and CDR2 FQNEAQ (reference sequence). CDR3 sequence: CASSLGLAGGETQYF. DNA for the CDR3: TGTGCCAGCAGCTTAGGACTAGCGGGGGGAGAGACCCAGTACTTC. Full variable domain (remainder filled in from reference TRBV7-9 and TRBJ2-5): DTGVSQNPRHKITKRGQNVTFRCDPISEHNRLYWYRQTLGQGPEFLTYFQNEAQLEKSRLLSDRFSAERPKGSFSTLEIQRTEQGDSAMYLCASSLGLAGGETQYFGPGTRLLVL.

The table lists this clone with a few counts. The chain links TRBV30 to TRBJ1-6; perhaps TRBD1 as D (6 bases). There are 17 residues in the CDR3. Germline CDR1 reads GTSNPN; CDR2 reads SVGIG (reference sequence). V dropped 2 bases and J dropped 4 bases, with 18 bases sitting between them. The CDR3 loop reads CAWSSLGAGRYNSPLHF. CDR3 nucleotides: TGTGCCTGGAGTTCGTTGGGGGCTGGACGGTATAATTCACCCCTCCACTTT.

This chain links TRBV27 with TRBJ1-1; 9 bases fit TRBD1. The V and J ends lost 6 bases and 2 bases, in that order; junction bases with no gene match: 7. The germline gives CDR1 MNHEY, CDR2 SMNVEV (reference sequence). The CDR3 runs to 15 residues. CDR3 protein: CASRKQGAPNTEAFF. For the CDR3, the DNA is TGTGCCAGCAGGAAACAGGGGGCACCAAACACTGAAGCTTTCTTT.

This rearrangement joins TRBV7-9 to TRBJ1-5, with unresolved D. CDR1 is SEHNR, CDR2 FQNEAQ, per germline (reference sequence). The V end was cut by 2 bases, the J end by 5 bases, with 10 bases between. The CDR3 spans 14 residues. CDR3 DNA: TGTGCCAGCAGCTTAACCAGCGGGGATCAGCCCCAGCATTTT. It encodes CASSLTSGDQPQHF.

This clone was seen a handful of times. The chain is built from TRBV5-5 and TRBJ1-2; 9 bases match TRBD1. Trimming at V came to 0 bases and at J to 4 bases, leaving 7 bases not matched to a gene. The germline gives CDR1 SGHKS, CDR2 YYEKEE (reference sequence). CDR3 length: 16 residues. CDR3 sequence (DNA): TGTGCCAGCAGCTTGGGGGGGACAGGGTCCGTCTATGGCTACACCTTC. It yields the protein CASSLGGTGSVYGYTF.

This chain joins TRBV7-8 and TRBJ2-7, with 8 bases fitting TRBD1. CDR1 and CDR2 from the germline V gene are SGHVS and FQNEAQ. This CDR3 has 18 amino acids. Germline trimming cut 1 base from V and 4 bases from J; bases unmatched to any gene: 15. DNA of the CDR3: TGTGCCAGCAGCTTAGACCCCGGGACAGGCCCCGGAGGGTACGAGCAGTACTTC. Amino acids: CASSLDPGTGPGGYEQYF. The full variable domain, completed using reference TRBV7-8 and TRBJ2-7, is GAGVSQSPRYKVAKRGQDVALRCDPISGHVSLFWYQQALGQGPEFLTYFQNEAQLDKSGLPSDRFFAERPEGSVSTLKIQRTQQEDSAVYLCASSLDPGTGPGGYEQYFGPGTRLTVT.

V and J are TRBV5-4 and TRBJ2-3; the match to TRBD2 covers 12 bases. Germline lookup yields CDR1 SGHNT and CDR2 YYREEE (reference sequence). The CDR3 length is 15 residues. The junction had 4 bases not matched to a gene; V was cut back by 5 bases and J by 3 bases. CDR3 sequence reads: CASSRTSGETDTQYF. The CDR3 bases are TGTGCCAGCAGTCGGACTAGCGGGGAGACAGATACGCAGTATTTT.

The gene calls are TRBV5-8 and TRBJ1-1; no firm D call. The V gene lost 6 bases and the J gene lost 0 bases, with 9 bases spanning the gap. Germline-derived CDR1 and CDR2 are SGHTS and YDEGEE. The CDR3 is 13 amino acids. Here the CDR3 DNA reads TGTGCCAGCACCCTAGAGATGAACACTGAAGCTTTCTTT. Protein product: CASTLEMNTEAFF.

The chain joins TRBV29-1 to TRBJ1-1; tentative D call: TRBD1 (5 bases). Germline lookup yields CDR1 SQVTM and CDR2 ANQGSEA. The CDR3 has 10 residues. V gave up 7 bases and J gave up 7 bases, with 10 bases separating them. Here the CDR3 DNA reads TGCAGCGCCTTAGACAGTGAAGCTTTCTTT. Its protein product is CSALDSEAFF.

The V gene is TRBV5-1, the J gene TRBJ1-6; D is undetermined. This CDR3 has 16 amino acids. Trimming took 0 bases from V and 4 from J, leaving 11 bases between them. Germline values: CDR1 SGHRS, CDR2 YFSETQ. The CDR3 here is CASSLAGSRYNSPLHF. The CDR3 DNA follows: TGCGCCAGCAGCTTGGCGGGGTCTCGGTATAATTCACCCCTCCACTTT.

V gene TRBV2 combines with J gene TRBJ1-5, with D maybe TRBD1 (5 bases). The germline V and J ends were trimmed by 6 bases and 3 bases, with 12 bases remaining between them. Germline lookup yields CDR1 SNHLY and CDR2 FYNNEI. The CDR3 loop spans 14 amino acids. DNA of the CDR3: TGTGCCAGCAGGGCCGACAGTATCAATCAGCCCCAGCATTTT. It codes for CASRADSINQPQHF.

The chain employs TRBV30 and TRBJ2-1; D is possibly TRBD2 (5 bases). The CDR3 covers 14 residues. V was pared by 3 bases and J by 8 bases, with 17 bases between. The germline CDR1 and CDR2 sequences are GTSNPN and SVGIG (reference sequence). CDR3 sequence: CAWSEGLKGHEQFF. The CDR3 coding sequence is TGTGCCTGGAGCGAGGGCCTAAAGGGTCATGAGCAGTTCTTC. The full variable domain, its missing parts supplied by reference TRBV30 and TRBJ2-1, is SQTIHQWPATLVQPVGSPLSLECTVEGTSNPNLYWYRQAAGRGLQLLFYSVGIGQISSEVPQNLSASRPQDRQFILSSKKLLLSDSGFYLCAWSEGLKGHEQFFGPGTRLTVL.

This clone was detected once. V and J are TRBV29-1 and TRBJ1-1; D might be TRBD1 (5 bases). The CDR3 loop spans 13 amino acids. The V end was cut by 4 bases, the J end by 6 bases, with 15 bases between. CDR1 is SQVTM, CDR2 ANQGSEA, per germline. As DNA, the CDR3 is TGCAGCGTTGCAGGGTTGGAAGACGCTGAAGCTTTCTTT. Translating it yields CSVAGLEDAEAFF.

The rearrangement links TRBV3-1 (or the pseudogene TRBV3-2) to TRBJ2-2; 7 nucleotides match TRBD2. The CDR3 has 15 residues. J gave up 6 bases and V 4 bases, and 8 bases lay outside the gene matches. Germline CDR1 is LGHDT and CDR2 is YNNKEL (reference sequence). In nucleotides, the CDR3 is TGTGCCAGCAGCCCGAGCGGGGTCACCGCCGGGGAGCTGTTTTTT. It yields the protein CASSPSGVTAGELFF.

This clone appeared a few times. The rearrangement joins TRBV5-1 to TRBJ1-2; 9 bases fit TRBD1. Germline CDR1 and CDR2: SGHRS and YFSETQ. The CDR3 loop spans 14 amino acids. With V trimmed by 1 base and J by 2 bases, 0 bases remained unmatched. This CDR3 is CASSLTGGNYGYTF. The CDR3 nucleotides read TGCGCCAGCAGCTTGACAGGGGGCAACTATGGCTACACCTTC.

The chain is built from TRBV4-2 and TRBJ1-4; perhaps TRBD1 as D (5 bases). The germline CDR1 and CDR2 sequences are LGHNA and YNFKEQ. V shed 6 bases and J shed 8 bases, with 25 bases lying between them. The CDR3 length is 17 residues. The CDR3 region is CASSRGGAGRGQEKLFF. In nucleotides, the CDR3 is TGTGCCAGCAGTCGCGGTGGGGCAGGGCGAGGCCAAGAAAAACTGTTTTTT.

The rearrangement uses TRBV6-6 and TRBJ1-2; D is possibly TRBD1 (6 bases). Germline CDR1 and CDR2: MNHNY and SVGAGI (reference sequence). There are 13 residues in the CDR3. V lost 6 bases and J 1 base, leaving 9 bases between the germline ends. The DNA of the CDR3 is TGTGCCAGCAGGCTCAGGGGTAACTATGGCTACACCTTC. Encoded protein: CASRLRGNYGYTF.

This rearrangement joins TRBV6-5 to TRBJ1-1; 7 bases agree with TRBD1. CDR1 and CDR2 (germline): MNHEY, SVGAGI. This CDR3 is built from 15 residues. V lost 6 bases and J lost 2; bases outside the gene matches: 9. The CDR3 DNA follows: TGTGCCAGCAGCCGGACAGGCGCCCTTAACACTGAAGCTTTCTTT. Amino acid sequence: CASSRTGALNTEAFF.

This clone was observed a single time. In the same sample, other DNA sequences code for this CDR3. This chain links TRBV9 with TRBJ1-1; D possibly corresponds to TRBD1 (5 bases). The CDR3 covers 13 residues. CDR1 and CDR2 (germline): SGDLS, YYNGEE. The V end lost 1 base, the J end lost 4 bases, and 8 bases lay between the germline ends. The CDR3 DNA is TGTGCCAGCAGCGTAACGGGGGGCACTGAAGCTTTCTTT. Its protein is CASSVTGGTEAFF.

J is TRBJ1-4 and V is TRBV7-9, with 7 bases matching TRBD1. This CDR3 has 16 amino acids. V shed 3 bases, J shed 0 bases, and the junction held 4 bases outside the gene matches. Germline CDR1 SEHNR, CDR2 FQNEAQ (reference sequence). This CDR3 reads CASSLGTVSTNEKLFF. For the CDR3, the DNA is TGTGCCAGCAGCTTGGGGACAGTTTCAACTAATGAAAAACTGTTTTTT.